The sequence of this T cell receptor beta chain was determined in a study of shared clonotypes between healthy human individuals. Assay used: immunoSEQ multiplex PCR; TCRdb lists only in-frame clones, some missing. The data show about 1.5 million clones, approximately 98% seen once. Concerning this clone: Its target is unknown.

Study conclusions and caveats: Sequencing of the sorted subsets was shown by rarefaction to be incomplete despite large depth. An expected dependence of interdonor clonotype sharing on sequencing depth was noted.

The sequencing sample was made of naive CD4+ T cells sorted from blood. Stated subset: CD45RA+ positively selected. The TCR was taken from a man between 25 and 39 years old in good health.

CDR3 bases: TGTGCCAGCAGAGAGTACACGGGAGTTGTTGATACGCAGTATTTT. Its protein product is CASREYTGVVDTQYF. The chain is built from TRBV9 and TRBJ2-3, with TRBD2 as a possible D gene (6 bases). Trimming removed 5 bases from V and 6 bases from J, with 19 bases in between. Germline-derived CDR1 and CDR2 are SGDLS and YYNGEE. This CDR3 spans 15 amino acids.